This TCR beta chain was retrieved from a study of blood T cell repertoires in COVID-19. Study information: The United States, Italy and Spain supplied acute and convalescent COVID-19 samples. The analysed material was cDNA or gDNA that came from T cells, B-cell-depleted T cells, or PBMCs.

This CDR3 has 12 residues. V dropped 7 bases and J dropped 1 base, with 4 bases sitting between them. Authors' methods: Amplified reference gene primers provided the basis for estimating nucleated cell counts. Sequencing used immunoSEQ multiplex PCR; TCRdb keeps in-frame clones, though not all of them. D and trimming were read from the DNA, whereas the V and J calls and clone size are those reported in that table. The table has fewer than 150,000 clones, about nine tenths seen once. The sequence was obtained from a human donor in a cohort sampled during active COVID-19. The sequencing sample was made of peripheral blood. The rearrangement links TRBV12-3 or TRBV12-4 to TRBJ2-2; D not certain. In nucleotides, the CDR3 is TGTGCCAGCACCAGGAACACCGGGGAGCTGTTTTTT. Translating it yields CASTRNTGELFF.